A selection of T cell receptor beta chains follows, all from one sample in a study of blood T cell repertoires in COVID-19. The assay was immunoSEQ multiplex PCR, and TCRdb's table has in-frame clones only and misses some. The sample includes 150,000 or so clones, about 80% seen only once; the top ten take approximately 30%. The material sequenced was peripheral blood. The receptors originated from a woman in her sixties or seventies with acute or convalescent COVID-19. Both conserved end residues are part of each CDR3. The D gene is left open where the match is weak. The size field is filled for only some rows; it gives once, few, many or a size class.

clone_size d_call j_call v_call cdr3_nt cdr3_aa
once - TRBJ2-1 TRBV7-3 TGTGCCAGCAGCTTAATTGGGGGGATCAACAATGAGCAGTTCTTC CASSLIGGINNEQFF
few - TRBJ1-1 TRBV21-1 TGTGCCAGCAGCCTTAGGGGCAGGGGGCGGATTGAAGCTTTCTTT CASSLRGRGRIEAFF
- - TRBJ1-2 TRBV28 TGTGCCAGCAGTTTAAGGAGTAACTATGGCTACACCTTC CASSLRSNYGYTF
- TRBD1 TRBJ2-1 TRBV6-6 TGTGCCAGCAGTAACGACAGGGGCTCCTACAATGAGCAGTTCTTC CASSNDRGSYNEQFF
- - TRBJ1-2 TRBV6-4 TGTGCCAGCAGTGACTCTTCGGTAGGGGTGAGGGGCTACACCTTC CASSDSSVGVRGYTF
- TRBD2 TRBJ2-7 TRBV9 TGTGCCAGCAGCGTATACGCTAGCGGAACCTACGAGCAGTACTTC CASSVYASGTYEQYF
- TRBD1 TRBJ1-1 TRBV28 TGTGCCAGCAGTTCGACAGGGGAGGACACTGAAGCTTTCTTT CASSSTGEDTEAFF
- - TRBJ1-2 TRBV7-9 TGTGCCAGCAGCCGTTTACAGGGTCCCATCGGGGGCTACACCTTC CASSRLQGPIGGYTF
- - TRBJ2-4 TRBV23-1 TGCGCCAGCAGTCAAAACCCCAACTTCAGGGGCCCGAAGTACAAAAACATTCAGTACTTC CASSQNPNFRGPKYKNIQYF
- TRBD1 TRBJ1-4 TRBV19 TGTGCCAGTAGTGCCGACAGGGGCAATGAAAAACTGTTTTTT CASSADRGNEKLFF
- - TRBJ2-1 TRBV2 TGTGCCAGCAGTGAAGCAGGCATTGGAGGCAATGAGCAGTTCTTC CASSEAGIGGNEQFF
- TRBD1 TRBJ2-2 TRBV7-2 TGTGCCAGCAGCTTCCTACCGGGACAGTCGACCACCGGGGAGCTGTTTTTT CASSFLPGQSTTGELFF
- TRBD2 TRBJ2-1 TRBV27 TGTGCCAGCTCTACCCTCGGACTAGCGGCCTCCTCCTACAATGAGCAGTTCTTC CASSTLGLAASSYNEQFF
- TRBD1 TRBJ2-2 TRBV24-1 TGTGCCACCAGTGAGCAAACCGGGACAGGGGGAACCGGGGAGCTGTTTTTT CATSEQTGTGGTGELFF
- TRBD1 TRBJ1-5 TRBV5-1 TGCGCCAGCAGCTTGGGGACAGGTCCCAATAGCAATCAGCCCCAGCATTTT CASSLGTGPNSNQPQHF
- - TRBJ1-1 TRBV28 TGTGCCAGCGGGCAGGACATGGGAAACACTGAAGCTTTCTTT CASGQDMGNTEAFF
- - TRBJ1-5 TRBV19 TGTGCCAGTAGTCCCCAGGCCATTTATAGCAATCAGCCCCAGCATTTT CASSPQAIYSNQPQHF
- - TRBJ2-5 TRBV7-9 TGTGCCAGCAGAATTTGGAGGGGCGCTCCAATTGTGGAGACCCAGTACTTC CASRIWRGAPIVETQYF
- - TRBJ1-1 TRBV12-3/TRBV12-4 TGTGCCAGCAGTTTAGAGAGAAACACTGAAGCTTTCTTT CASSLERNTEAFF
- - TRBJ1-5 TRBV5-6 TGTGCCAGCAGCTTTTATTCGGGGAATCAGCCCCAGCATTTT CASSFYSGNQPQHF
- TRBD2 TRBJ2-3 TRBV3-1/TRBV3-2 TGTGCCAGCAGCCCTAGCGGGGGGGCCTTTTATACGCAGTATTTT CASSPSGGAFYTQYF
- TRBD1 TRBJ2-7 TRBV6-6 TGTGCCAGCAGTCACCGACAGGGTTTGACCTACGAGCAGTACTTC CASSHRQGLTYEQYF
- - TRBJ1-5 TRBV19 TGTGCCAGTAGTATACAGGGCCTAGGGCAGCCCCAGCATTTT CASSIQGLGQPQHF
- - TRBJ1-2 TRBV28 TGTGCCAGCAGTTTAAACCTCATGTCGGGGTCGGGTGGCTACACCTTC CASSLNLMSGSGGYTF
- - TRBJ1-4 TRBV18 TGTGCCAGCTCACCACCGAGCCGGGAAAAACTGTTTTTT CASSPPSREKLFF
- - TRBJ1-1 TRBV30 TGTGCCTGGAGTAATAGTTACAGGGTGAACACTGAAGCTTTCTTT CAWSNSYRVNTEAFF
- - TRBJ1-1 TRBV6-5 TGTGCCAGCTCTTTTCGGGGAGAGAACACTGAAGCTTTCTTT CASSFRGENTEAFF
- - TRBJ1-5 TRBV30 TGTGCCTGGAGTGTCGGGGGAAAGCCCCAGCATTTT CAWSVGGKPQHF